These 13 T cell receptor beta chains came from one sample sequenced in a study of blood T cells in healthy people across ages. Combining a sample-barcoded 5' primer with a J-beta primer mix, a second PCR ran for roughly 6 to 12 cycles. TCRdb processed the 5' RACE reads anew with MiXCR; each CDR3 protein has one entry. The sample lists about 1 million distinct CDR3 sequences; 45% were seen once. Specimen: blood. These receptor sequences come from a woman aged 55-69 years in good health.

This chain uses TRBV27 with TRBJ1-1; no firm D call. The CDR3 is made up of 12 amino acids. The V gene lost 5 bases and the J gene lost 4 bases, with 8 bases spanning the gap. Per germline, CDR1 MNHEY and CDR2 SMNVEV (reference sequence). The CDR3: CASSPIGTEAFF. The CDR3 DNA follows: TGTGCCAGCAGTCCAATCGGCACTGAAGCTTTCTTT.

This clonotype was observed at least ten times. V is TRBV28 and J is TRBJ2-1; the match to TRBD2 covers 11 bases. The CDR3 runs 14 residues. Germline V lookup: CDR1 MDHEN, CDR2 SYDVKM. With V trimmed by 5 bases and J by 10 bases, 7 bases remained unmatched. The CDR3 coding sequence is TGTGCCAGCAGTAATAGCGGGAGGGCCGGGGAGCAGTTCTTC. This codes for CASSNSGRAGEQFF.

This rearrangement joins TRBV12-5 to TRBJ2-7; no clear D. Trimming left V 6 bases short and J 3 bases short, with 24 bases between. This CDR3 comprises 17 residues. Germline V gene data show CDR1 as LGHNT and CDR2 as FRNRAP. The CDR3 reads CASGNPVQRRPSYEQYF. CDR3 bases: TGTGCTAGTGGCAATCCCGTCCAACGAAGACCGAGCTACGAGCAGTACTTC.

This clonotype was observed many times. In nucleotides, the CDR3 is TGTGCCACCAGCACGACTAGCGCTTCCAAAAACATTCAGTACTTC. Translating it yields CATSTTSASKNIQYF. J is TRBJ2-4 and V is TRBV15; 8 bases align to TRBD2. This CDR3 is 15 amino acids long. Germline V gives CDR1 LNHNV, CDR2 YYDKDF (reference sequence). The ends lost 4 bases at V and 2 bases at J; junction bases unmatched: 4.

This clonotype was seen a handful of times. The V gene is TRBV10-3, the J gene TRBJ2-7; D is uncertain. This CDR3 comprises 13 residues. V lost 10 bases and J lost 3, with 16 bases in between. Germline V CDR1 and CDR2: ENHRY, SYGVKD. The CDR3 region is CATRMGRNYEQYF. CDR3 DNA sequence: TGTGCCACCAGGATGGGCAGGAACTACGAGCAGTACTTC.

The chain carries TRBV14 and TRBJ2-3, with 8 positions matching TRBD1. Germline CDR1 SGHDN, CDR2 FVKESK. The V segment lost 2 bases and the J segment 3 bases; nucleotides outside the gene matches: 13. CDR3 size: 18 residues. CDR3 loop: CASSQIVGTGGWTDTQYF. CDR3 in DNA: TGTGCCAGCAGCCAAATCGTCGGGACAGGTGGTTGGACAGATACGCAGTATTTT.

The V gene is TRBV6-6, the J gene TRBJ2-7, with a weak D call TRBD2 (6 bases). In germline, CDR1 is MNHNY, CDR2 SVGAGI (reference sequence). The V gene lost 7 bases and the J gene lost 0 bases, with 16 bases spanning the gap. This CDR3 spans 15 amino acids. The CDR3 DNA sequence: TGTGCCAGCATCAACGGGAGAGGGGTCTCCTACGAGCAGTACTTC. Its protein is CASINGRGVSYEQYF.

V and J are TRBV20-1 and TRBJ2-5; 7 bases agree with TRBD1. This CDR3 contains 15 residues. The junction had 15 bases not matched to a gene; V was cut back by 6 bases and J by 5 bases. Germline assignment: CDR1 DFQATT and CDR2 SNEGSKA (reference sequence). The chain's CDR3 is CSAAKDRSTGETQYF. CDR3 DNA: TGCAGTGCCGCCAAGGACAGGTCAACCGGGGAGACCCAGTACTTC.

This chain connects TRBV3-1 to TRBJ2-1; 8 nucleotides match TRBD2. CDR1 and CDR2 (germline): LGHDT, YNNKEL (reference sequence). Trimming cost V 0 bases and J 10 bases; bases outside gene matches: 14. This CDR3 region has 17 residues. The DNA of the CDR3 is TGTGCCAGCAGCCAAGATCTTGCGGGAGGTTTGTGGCCCGAGCAGTTCTTC. As protein: CASSQDLAGGLWPEQFF.

With respect to this clonotype: This may arise from a read error, as a much more abundant clone is one base away. The chain has TRBV11-2 and TRBJ2-1; 12 bases fit TRBD2. This CDR3 is 14 amino acids long. Germline lookup yields CDR1 SGHAT and CDR2 FQNNGV. CDR3 sequence reads: CASRGLAGYSEQFF. The CDR3 DNA follows: TGTGCCAGCAGGGGACTAGCGGGCTACAGTGAGCAGTTCTTC.

V is TRBV27 and J is TRBJ1-2; no clear D gene. The CDR3 has 15 amino acids. The germline V gene has CDR1 MNHEY and CDR2 SMNVEV (reference sequence). The germline V and J ends were trimmed by 6 bases and 5 bases, with 19 bases remaining between them. The DNA for the CDR3 is TGTGCCAGCAGGATATGGGCAGGAGATAATTATGGCTACACCTTC. Translated: CASRIWAGDNYGYTF.

This clonotype was recorded a few times. The chain is built from TRBV2 and TRBJ2-1; no clear D. Trimming shortened V by 4 bases and J by 1 base, and 11 bases separated the two germline ends. Germline-derived CDR1 and CDR2 are SNHLY and FYNNEI. CDR3 length: 15 amino acids. The CDR3, as DNA: TGTGCCAGCAGTGTTGGTCCCCCTTCCTACAATGAGCAGTTCTTC. Protein product: CASSVGPPSYNEQFF.

The V and J genes are TRBV7-8 and TRBJ2-5, with 7 bases identical to TRBD2. This CDR3 is 15 amino acids long. After removal of 5 bases from V and 11 bases from J, the junction contained 17 bases not matched to a gene. Germline V gene data show CDR1 as SGHVS and CDR2 as FQNEAQ. CDR3 region: CASSTRLASDTEQYF. The CDR3 DNA reads TGTGCCAGCAGCACTCGACTAGCTTCGGATACTGAGCAGTACTTC.